Listed below are T cell receptor beta chains from one sample, sequenced in a study of T cell responses to AZD1222 COVID-19 vaccine. TCRdb's copy holds only in-frame clones and misses some; the assay was immunoSEQ multiplex PCR. The sample yields around 120,000 clones, about nine tenths seen once. The sequencing used peripheral blood, collected 28 days after the second AZD1222 dose. The receptors originated from an adult who received the AZD1222 COVID-19 vaccine. Both conserved end residues are part of each CDR3. D genes are given only for firm matches. A clone size is listed for some rows: how often the clone was seen (once, few, many), or a class if it is expanded.

CDR3aa,CDR3nt,d_gene,v_gene,abundance,j_gene
CASSQNDRVGEELFF,TGTGCCAGCAGCCAAAACGACAGGGTCGGCGAGGAGCTGTTTTTT,TRBD1,TRBV4-2,NA,TRBJ2-2
CASSLRGPTGNNSPLHF,TGTGCCAGCTCCCTTCGGGGGCCGACAGGCAATAATTCACCCCTCCACTTT,NA,TRBV5-6,few,TRBJ1-6
CASSRNPGDVYNSPLHF,TGTGCCAGCAGTCGGAACCCTGGGGATGTCTATAATTCACCCCTCCACTTT,NA,TRBV3-1/TRBV3-2,NA,TRBJ1-6
CASKGDNQPQHF,TGTGCCAGCAAGGGGGACAATCAGCCCCAGCATTTT,NA,TRBV28,once,TRBJ1-5
CASSFLYEQYF,TGTGCCAGCAGCTTTCTCTACGAGCAGTACTTC,NA,TRBV11-2,NA,TRBJ2-7
CASSTDKNTEAFF,TGCGCCAGCAGCACCGATAAAAACACTGAAGCTTTCTTT,NA,TRBV10-2,NA,TRBJ1-1
CASSQTDRSISSYEQYF,TGTGCCAGCAGCCAAACGGACAGGTCCATAAGCTCCTACGAGCAGTACTTC,TRBD1,TRBV13,NA,TRBJ2-7
CASSIQGQFYEQYF,TGTGCCAGCAGTATCCAGGGACAGTTCTACGAGCAGTACTTC,TRBD1,TRBV27,NA,TRBJ2-7
CASAPLSEGGGYTF,TGTGCCAGCGCACCCCTCTCGGAAGGGGGCGGCTACACCTTC,TRBD1,TRBV27,NA,TRBJ1-2
CASSKRCPGQLTGELFF,TGTGCCAGCAGCAAAAGATGCCCGGGACAGCTAACCGGGGAGCTGTTTTTT,NA,TRBV21-1,NA,TRBJ2-2
CASSYLWGAGQPQHF,TGTGCCAGCAGTTACTTATGGGGGGCCGGTCAGCCCCAGCATTTT,NA,TRBV6-6,NA,TRBJ1-5
CASSPGGPPPNTEAFF,TGTGCCAGCAGCCCCGGGGGCCCACCTCCGAACACTGAAGCTTTCTTT,NA,TRBV7-3,NA,TRBJ1-1
CASSPADRERGYTF,TGTGCCAGCAGCCCTGCTGACAGGGAACGTGGCTACACCTTC,TRBD1,TRBV4-2,NA,TRBJ1-2
CASSGQGVNEKLFF,TGTGCCAGCAGCGGACAGGGGGTTAATGAAAAACTGTTTTTT,TRBD1,TRBV5-5,NA,TRBJ1-4
CAWSGLAGLKVNEQFF,TGTGCCTGGAGTGGATTGGCAGGGTTAAAGGTAAATGAGCAGTTCTTC,NA,TRBV30,NA,TRBJ2-1
CASSPGHSRSSYNEQFF,TGTGCCAGCAGCCCGGGACACTCTAGGAGCTCCTACAATGAGCAGTTCTTC,NA,TRBV9,NA,TRBJ2-1
CASSVDRESEQYF,TGTGCCAGCAGCGTGGACAGGGAGAGTGAGCAGTACTTC,TRBD1,TRBV11-2,NA,TRBJ2-7
CASSFRQAPGNTIYF,TGTGCCAGTAGTTTTCGACAGGCCCCTGGAAACACCATATATTTT,NA,TRBV19,NA,TRBJ1-3
CATSREGSASPLHF,TGTGCCACCAGCAGAGAGGGGTCGGCATCACCCCTCCACTTT,NA,TRBV15,NA,TRBJ1-6
CASSPGAGTQPQHF,TGTGCCAGCTCACCTGGGGCAGGCACTCAGCCCCAGCATTTT,NA,TRBV18,NA,TRBJ1-5
CASSQVASRVIGNTIYF,TGCGCCAGCAGCCAAGTGGCAAGCAGGGTCATTGGAAACACCATATATTTT,NA,TRBV4-3,NA,TRBJ1-3
CASSPHSYSNQPQHF,TGTGCCAGCAGCCCACACAGTTATAGCAATCAGCCCCAGCATTTT,NA,TRBV7-2,NA,TRBJ1-5
CASSLGPGNTIYF,TGTGCCAGCAGCCTGGGGCCAGGAAACACCATATATTTT,NA,TRBV7-6,NA,TRBJ1-3
CSVVVSPNTEAFF,TGCAGCGTTGTGGTCAGCCCGAACACTGAAGCTTTCTTT,NA,TRBV29-1,NA,TRBJ1-1
CASSLASGNSPLHF,TGCGCCAGCAGCTTGGCCTCGGGTAATAGTCCCCTCCACTTT,NA,TRBV5-1,NA,TRBJ1-6
CASSEGQGIDTQYF,TGTGCCAGCAGTGAGGGACAGGGGATAGATACGCAGTATTTT,TRBD1,TRBV6-4,NA,TRBJ2-3